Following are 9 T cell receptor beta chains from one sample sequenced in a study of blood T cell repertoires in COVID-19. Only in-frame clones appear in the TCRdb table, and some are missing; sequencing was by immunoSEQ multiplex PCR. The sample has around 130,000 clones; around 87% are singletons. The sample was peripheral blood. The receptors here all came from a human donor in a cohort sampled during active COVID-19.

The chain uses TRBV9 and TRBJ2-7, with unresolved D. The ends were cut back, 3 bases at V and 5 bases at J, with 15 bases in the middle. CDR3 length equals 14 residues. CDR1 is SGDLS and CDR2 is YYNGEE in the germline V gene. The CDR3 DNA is TGTGCCAGCAGCGGCGCCTCCAAAACCCACGAGCAGTACTTC. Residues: CASSGASKTHEQYF.

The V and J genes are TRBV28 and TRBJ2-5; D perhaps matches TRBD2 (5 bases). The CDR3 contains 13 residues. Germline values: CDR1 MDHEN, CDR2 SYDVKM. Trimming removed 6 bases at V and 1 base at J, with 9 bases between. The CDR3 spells CASSRGPQETQYF. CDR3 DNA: TGTGCCAGCAGCCGGGGTCCCCAAGAGACCCAGTACTTC.

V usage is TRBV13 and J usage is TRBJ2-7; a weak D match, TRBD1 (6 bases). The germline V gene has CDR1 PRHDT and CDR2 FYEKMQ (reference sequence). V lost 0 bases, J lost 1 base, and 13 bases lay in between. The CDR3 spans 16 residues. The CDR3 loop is CASSLGLKDSSYEQYF. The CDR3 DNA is TGTGCCAGCAGCTTAGGCCTAAAGGACAGTTCCTACGAGCAGTACTTC.

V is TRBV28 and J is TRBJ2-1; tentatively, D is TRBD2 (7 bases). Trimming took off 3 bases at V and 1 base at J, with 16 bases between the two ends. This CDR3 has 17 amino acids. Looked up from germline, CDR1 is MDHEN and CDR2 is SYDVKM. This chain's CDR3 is CASSLRGGAASYNEQFF. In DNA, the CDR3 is TGTGCCAGCAGTTTGAGGGGGGGGGCTGCATCCTACAATGAGCAGTTCTTC.

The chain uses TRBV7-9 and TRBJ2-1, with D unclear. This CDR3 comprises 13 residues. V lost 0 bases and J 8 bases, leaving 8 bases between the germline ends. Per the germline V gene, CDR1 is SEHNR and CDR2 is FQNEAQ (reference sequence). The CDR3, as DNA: TGTGCCAGCAGCTTAGCAGGCGGTTATGAGCAGTTCTTC. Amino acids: CASSLAGGYEQFF.

The CDR3 DNA is TGCGCCAGCAGCCAAGATCGGGGGCTGAGCGGGAGGGGGGACGAGCAGTACTTC. Translation: CASSQDRGLSGRGDEQYF. J is TRBJ2-7 and V is TRBV4-1, with 10 bases aligning to TRBD2. Per germline, CDR1 MGHRA and CDR2 YSYEKL. Trimming cost V 0 bases and J 5 bases; bases outside gene matches: 13. The CDR3 spans 18 residues.

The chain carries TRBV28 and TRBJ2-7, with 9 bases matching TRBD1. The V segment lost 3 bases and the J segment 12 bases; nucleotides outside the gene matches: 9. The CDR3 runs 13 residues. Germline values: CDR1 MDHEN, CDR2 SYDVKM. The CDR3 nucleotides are TGTGCCAGCAGTTTGGGACAGGGTATCTGGCCGTACTTC. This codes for CASSLGQGIWPYF.

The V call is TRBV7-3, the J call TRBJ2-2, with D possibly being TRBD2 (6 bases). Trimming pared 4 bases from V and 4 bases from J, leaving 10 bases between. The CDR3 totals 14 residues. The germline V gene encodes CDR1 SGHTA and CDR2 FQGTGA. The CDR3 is CASSYSGSTGELFF. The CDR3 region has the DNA TGTGCCAGCAGCTATTCCGGGAGCACCGGGGAGCTGTTTTTT. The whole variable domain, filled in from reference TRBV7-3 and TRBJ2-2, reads GAGVSQTPSNKVTEKGKYVELRCDPISGHTALYWYRQSLGQGPEFLIYFQGTGAADDSGLPNDRFFAVRPEGSVSTLKIQRTERGDSAVYLCASSYSGSTGELFFGEGSRLTVL.

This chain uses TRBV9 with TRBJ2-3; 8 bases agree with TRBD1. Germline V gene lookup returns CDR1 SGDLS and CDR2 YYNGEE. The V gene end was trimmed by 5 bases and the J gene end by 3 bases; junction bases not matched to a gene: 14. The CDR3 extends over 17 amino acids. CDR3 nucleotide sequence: TGTGCCAGCAGACGAATTCAGGGGGCAGTGAAGACAGATACGCAGTATTTT. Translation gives CASRRIQGAVKTDTQYF.